The 19 T cell receptor beta chains presented below share a single source sample, sequenced in a study of T-cell reconstitution after alpha-beta-depleted transplantation in children. Preparing the TCRbeta library involved the use of unique molecular identifiers. TCRdb reprocessed the PCR reads via MiXCR and lists one record per CDR3 protein. The table includes 250,000 to 300,000 distinct CDR3 sequences, around a tenth detected once. The input for sequencing was peripheral blood, taken 180 days after TCRalphabeta/CD19-depleted stem cell transplant. The source of these receptors is a male patient aged 2 to 10 who had a stem cell transplant for chronic granulomatous disease, so the T cells may come from the graft donor.

Ten or more counts support this clonotype. The chain employs TRBV29-1 and TRBJ2-3, with a weak D call TRBD2 (5 bases). V shed 6 bases and J shed 5 bases, with 15 bases lying between them. The CDR3 covers 13 residues. The germline V gene has CDR1 SQVTM and CDR2 ANQGSEA. CDR3 in amino acids: CSVLGGGLDTQYF. Written as DNA, the CDR3 is TGCAGCGTCCTCGGAGGCGGGTTAGATACGCAGTATTTT.

This chain links TRBV28 with TRBJ2-1, with 7 bases matching TRBD1. In germline, CDR1 is MDHEN, CDR2 SYDVKM. V was pared by 6 bases and J by 7 bases, with 9 bases of the junction left unmatched. The CDR3 has 14 residues. The CDR3, as DNA: TGTGCCAGCAGGCGGCAACAGGGGTGGAATGAGCAGTTCTTC. Protein product: CASRRQQGWNEQFF.

This clonotype was seen repeatedly, ten times or more. This chain links TRBV5-5 with TRBJ2-2, with D maybe TRBD2 (6 bases). Germline loops: CDR1 SGHKS, CDR2 YYEKEE (reference sequence). V lost 4 bases to trimming and J lost 3 bases, with 13 bases between them. This CDR3 is 15 amino acids long. CDR3 loop: CASSPDGLHTGELFF. In DNA, the CDR3 is TGTGCCAGCAGCCCGGACGGACTACACACCGGGGAGCTGTTTTTT.

At least ten counts were recorded for this clonotype. J is TRBJ1-2 and V is TRBV9, with D possibly being TRBD1 (5 bases). The CDR3 totals 15 residues. V lost 3 bases and J 3 bases, leaving 15 bases between the germline ends. The germline gives CDR1 SGDLS, CDR2 YYNGEE. The CDR3 sequence: CASSEGTLMDYGYTF. The CDR3 nucleotides are TGTGCCAGCAGCGAGGGGACCCTGATGGACTATGGCTACACCTTC.

This clonotype was recorded many times. The chain has TRBV28 and TRBJ1-3, with 7 bases fitting TRBD1. The CDR3 is 15 residues long. Germline V gene lookup returns CDR1 MDHEN and CDR2 SYDVKM. The V segment lost 5 bases and the J segment 2 bases; nucleotides outside the gene matches: 6. In nucleotides, the CDR3 is TGTGCCAGCAGTCGAGACAGGGTTGCTGGAAACACCATATATTTT. Amino acid sequence: CASSRDRVAGNTIYF. Full variable domain (rest looked up from reference TRBV28 and TRBJ1-3): DVKVTQSSRYLVKRTGEKVFLECVQDMDHENMFWYRQDPGLGLRLIYFSYDVKMKEKGDIPEGYSVSREKKERFSLILESASTNQTSMYLCASSRDRVAGNTIYFGEGSWLTVV.

Points on this clonotype: A much larger clonotype is one base distant, so this may be a read error. This likely comes from a read error, as the CDR3 has no conserved phenylalanine or tryptophan at its end. The chain carries TRBV20-1 and TRBJ1-3, with TRBD1 as a possible D gene (5 bases). Trimming stripped 2 bases from V and 0 bases from J, with 8 bases between. The CDR3 is 14 residues long. CDR1 is DFQATT, CDR2 SNEGSKA, per germline (reference sequence). The CDR3 DNA sequence: TGCAGTGCTAGAAGGGGTAGCTCTGGAAACACCATATATTCT. Translated: CSARRGSSGNTIYS.

This clonotype was seen at least ten times. This rearrangement joins TRBV20-1 to TRBJ2-5, with D possibly TRBD2 on 5 matching bases. The V gene lost 3 bases and the J gene lost 1 base, with 12 bases spanning the gap. Germline V CDR1 and CDR2: DFQATT, SNEGSKA (reference sequence). The CDR3 has 14 residues. As DNA, the CDR3 is TGCAGTGCTAGTCTCCCGGGAACCCAAGAGACCCAGTACTTC. Its protein is CSASLPGTQETQYF.

The table lists this clonotype with many counts. This sequence joins TRBV7-8 and TRBJ1-1, with TRBD1 identical over 8 bases. This CDR3 is built from 16 residues. The germline gives CDR1 SGHVS, CDR2 FQNEAQ. The V gene end was trimmed by 3 bases and the J gene end by 1 base; junction bases not matched to a gene: 7. The CDR3 region is CASSFVGTGTNTEAFF. The CDR3 nucleotides read TGTGCCAGCAGCTTCGTGGGGACAGGTACGAACACTGAAGCTTTCTTT.

This clonotype came up many times. This chain joins TRBV7-2 and TRBJ1-1; D is unresolved. Trimming left V 3 bases short and J 6 bases short, with 8 bases between. The CDR3 covers 12 residues. The germline V gene encodes CDR1 SGHTA and CDR2 FQGNSA. The CDR3 loop is CASSLDVAEAFF. The CDR3 DNA follows: TGTGCCAGCAGCTTGGACGTCGCTGAAGCTTTCTTT. The full variable domain, in which reference TRBV7-2 and TRBJ1-1 provide the parts outside the CDR3, is GAGVSQSPSNKVTEKGKDVELRCDPISGHTALYWYRQSLGQGLEFLIYFQGNSAPDKSGLPSDRFSAERTGGSVSTLTIQRTQQEDSAVYLCASSLDVAEAFFGQGTRLTVV.

V gene TRBV13 combines with J gene TRBJ1-2; D call uncertain. Trimming shortened V by 4 bases and J by 8 bases, and 5 bases separated the two germline ends. Germline V gene sequence: CDR1 PRHDT, CDR2 FYEKMQ (reference sequence). The CDR3 spans 10 residues. The CDR3 coding sequence is TGTGCCAGCAGCTCCGAGGGCTACACCTTC. It encodes CASSSEGYTF.

This clonotype was seen at least ten times. The rearrangement joins TRBV6-1 to TRBJ1-5, with 7 bases identical to TRBD1. The germline V gene has CDR1 MNHNS and CDR2 SASEGT. The CDR3 is 15 residues long. After removal of 6 bases from V and 4 bases from J, the junction contained 9 bases not matched to a gene. This CDR3 reads CASSKGAGGNQPQHF. DNA for the CDR3: TGTGCCAGCAGCAAAGGGGCAGGGGGGAATCAGCCCCAGCATTTT.

This clonotype came up many times. The gene calls are TRBV7-6 and TRBJ1-1; TRBD1 might be the D (5 bases). V was trimmed by 5 bases and J by 5 bases, leaving 18 bases between them. This CDR3 has 15 amino acids. From germline, CDR1 is SGHVS and CDR2 FNYEAQ. The CDR3 spells CASSPALSGQTEAFF. CDR3 bases: TGTGCCAGCAGCCCCGCCCTGTCAGGGCAGACTGAAGCTTTCTTT. The whole variable domain, remainder taken from reference TRBV7-6 and TRBJ1-1, is GAGVSQSPRYKVTKRGQDVALRCDPISGHVSLYWYRQALGQGPEFLTYFNYEAQQDKSGLPNDRFSAERPEGSISTLTIQRTEQRDSAMYRCASSPALSGQTEAFFGQGTRLTVV.

This clonotype was counted a few times. The J gene is TRBJ1-4, the V gene TRBV19; TRBD1 might be the D (6 bases). Trimming cost V 7 bases and J 4 bases, with 16 bases left between them. The germline CDR1 and CDR2 sequences are LNHDA and SQIVND (reference sequence). The CDR3 has 15 residues. CDR3 nucleotides: TGTGCCAGTATAGGGGGAAGACAGATTAATGAAAAACTGTTTTTT. Protein product: CASIGGRQINEKLFF.

There are many counts of this clonotype. V and J are TRBV6-1 and TRBJ2-7; 13 bases map to TRBD2. Germline V lookup: CDR1 MNHNS, CDR2 SASEGT. With 6 bases clipped from V and 7 bases from J, the junction kept 6 bases outside the gene matches. The CDR3 runs 14 residues. The CDR3 DNA reads TGTGCCAGCAGGGGACTAGCGGGGACGGGGGAGCAGTACTTC. Residues: CASRGLAGTGEQYF.

This clonotype showed up many times. V and J are TRBV3-1 and TRBJ2-5; 7 bases match TRBD1. Germline V gene data show CDR1 as LGHDT and CDR2 as YNNKEL (reference sequence). The CDR3 spans 13 residues. With 2 bases clipped from V and 4 bases from J, the junction kept 1 base outside the gene matches. In DNA, the CDR3 is TGTGCCAGCAGCCAAAACAGGGGAGAGACCCAGTACTTC. This encodes CASSQNRGETQYF.

This clonotype was detected many times. V gene TRBV29-1 combines with J gene TRBJ2-7, with a possible D match to TRBD1 (6 bases). The CDR3 spans 15 residues. Germline CDR1 is SQVTM and CDR2 is ANQGSEA. Trimming left V 3 bases short and J 2 bases short, with 17 bases between. CDR3 in DNA: TGCAGCGTTGACAAGGGCCAGGGGACCCCCTACGAGCAGTACTTC. Translation: CSVDKGQGTPYEQYF.

This clonotype was picked up many times. V is TRBV27 and J is TRBJ1-1; D gene ambiguous. Germline V gene sequence: CDR1 MNHEY, CDR2 SMNVEV (reference sequence). V lost 5 bases and J 2 bases, leaving 18 bases between the germline ends. This CDR3 is built from 16 residues. CDR3 sequence (DNA): TGTGCCAGCAGTAAATCCAAAGGGATCGGAAACACTGAAGCTTTCTTT. It translates to CASSKSKGIGNTEAFF.

This clonotype was detected ten times or more. The chain carries TRBV9 and TRBJ1-4; 7 nucleotides match TRBD1. The CDR3 is made up of 16 amino acids. The germline V gene encodes CDR1 SGDLS and CDR2 YYNGEE. V lost 4 bases to trimming and J lost 7 bases; unmatched junction nucleotides: 13. For the CDR3, the DNA is TGTGCCAGCAGCAGAGGGAGAGGGGACAGCCTTGAAAAACTGTTTTTT. This codes for CASSRGRGDSLEKLFF.

This clonotype was counted ten times or more. The chain links TRBV5-4 to TRBJ1-6; D call uncertain. The CDR3 length is 13 residues. V lost 0 bases and J 7 bases, leaving 5 bases between the germline ends. Germline values: CDR1 SGHNT, CDR2 YYREEE (reference sequence). In DNA, the CDR3 is TGTGCCAGCAGCTTGGACTCCAATTCACCCCTCCACTTT. This sequence encodes CASSLDSNSPLHF.